This T cell receptor beta chain comes out of a study of vaccination and CD4 T cells after COVID-19. Study-wide context: Researchers treated control cultures with a CEFX pool, an HIV-1 Nef pool, or no peptide. Study findings and constraints: Convalescent patient numbers were relatively low, with no early post-infection timepoints. Only post-vaccination samples contained a median approximately 85% of the reactive clones in convalescent patients.

Concerning this clonotype itself: Its specificity is not known.

Germline CDR1 and CDR2: SGDLS and YYNGEE. The CDR3 is 13 amino acids. V gave up 4 bases and J gave up 1 base, with 8 bases separating them. Sequenced with the Oncomine TCR Beta short-read assay was DNA taken from cultured CD4+ T cells. TCRdb recomputed calls from the PCR reads with MiXCR, one row per CDR3 protein. The sample gives around 15,000 distinct CDR3 sequences, approximately 35% of which show up once; roughly 20% is in the top ten. The treatment denotes: roughly 10-day PBMC culture with coronavirus spike peptide pools or control peptides (ViraFEST assay). The clonotype originates from a human donor who received a COVID-19 vaccine. The sequencing used CD4+ T cells from blood, cultured in vitro, collected before SARS-CoV-2 vaccination. This rearrangement joins TRBV9 to TRBJ1-2; D call uncertain. The CDR3 is CASSPDGNYGYTF. For the CDR3, the DNA is TGTGCCAGCAGCCCGGACGGTAACTATGGCTACACCTTC.